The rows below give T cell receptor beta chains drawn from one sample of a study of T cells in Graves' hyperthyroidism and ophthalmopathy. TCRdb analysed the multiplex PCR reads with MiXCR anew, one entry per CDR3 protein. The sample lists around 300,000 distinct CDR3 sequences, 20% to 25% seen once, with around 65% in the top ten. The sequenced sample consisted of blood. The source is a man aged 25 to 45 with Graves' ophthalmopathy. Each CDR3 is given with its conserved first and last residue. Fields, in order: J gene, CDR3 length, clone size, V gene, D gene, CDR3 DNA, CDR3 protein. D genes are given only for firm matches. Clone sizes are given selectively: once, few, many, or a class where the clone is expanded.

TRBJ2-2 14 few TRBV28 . TGTGCCAGCTTCGCAGGTCCGAACACCGGGGAGCTGTTTTTT CASFAGPNTGELFF
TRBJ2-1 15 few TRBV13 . TGTGCCAGCAGCTTATCCGGGAGTTCGTCCAATGAGCAGTTCTTC CASSLSGSSSNEQFF
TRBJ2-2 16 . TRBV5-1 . TGCGCCAGCAGCTTGGCGTCCGGGAGCTACACCGGGGAGCTGTTTTTT CASSLASGSYTGELFF
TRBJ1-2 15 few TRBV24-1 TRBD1 TGTGCCACCAGTGATTGGACAGGGGGCAGTCATGGCTACACCTTC CATSDWTGGSHGYTF
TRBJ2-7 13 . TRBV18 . TGTGCCAGCTCACCACAACAGGGCTACGAGCAGTACTTC CASSPQQGYEQYF
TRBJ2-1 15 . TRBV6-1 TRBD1 TGTGCCAGCACCCTTAGACAGGGGTCCTACAATGAGCAGTTCTTC CASTLRQGSYNEQFF
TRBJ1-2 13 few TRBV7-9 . TGTGCCAGCAGCATACTCACAGGGAATGGCTACACCTTC CASSILTGNGYTF
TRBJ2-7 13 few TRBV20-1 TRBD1 TGCAGTGCTAGAGGGGGACAGCCCTACGAGCAGTACTTC CSARGGQPYEQYF
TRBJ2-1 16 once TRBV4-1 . TGCGCCAGCAGCCCATCGGGGACTGCCCCGCCTCGCGAGCAGTTCTTC CASSPSGTAPPREQFF
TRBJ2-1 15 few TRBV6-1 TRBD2 TGTGCCAGCACCGGGACTAGCGGGAGGGACAATGAGCAGTTCTTC CASTGTSGRDNEQFF
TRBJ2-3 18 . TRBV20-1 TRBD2 TGCAGTGCTTCCGACCCCGGTGGGACTAGCAGCCGCACAGATACGCAGTATTTT CSASDPGGTSSRTDTQYF
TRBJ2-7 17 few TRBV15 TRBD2 TGTGCCACCAGCAGAGATCTGGGGGATTCGGGGGGACACGAGCAGTACTTC CATSRDLGDSGGHEQYF
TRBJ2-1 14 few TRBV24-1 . TGTGCCACCAGTGGACCGACAGGTACGAATGAGCAGTTCTTC CATSGPTGTNEQFF
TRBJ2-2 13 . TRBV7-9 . TGTGCCAGCAGTGCCGGGGCGTCCGGGGAGCTGTTTTTT CASSAGASGELFF
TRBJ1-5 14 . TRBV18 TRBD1 TGTGCCAGCTCGTTACAGGGGGCCAGTCAGCCCCAGCATTTT CASSLQGASQPQHF
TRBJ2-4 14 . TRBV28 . TGTGCCAGCAGTTCTCCCTCAGGGGTTCACATTCAGTACTTC CASSSPSGVHIQYF
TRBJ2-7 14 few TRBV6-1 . TGTGCCAGCAGTGACCGGGACGTGGGATACGAGCAGTACTTC CASSDRDVGYEQYF
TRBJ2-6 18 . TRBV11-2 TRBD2 TGTGCCAGCAGCTCCGGACTAGCGGGAGGGTCTGGGGCCAACGTCCTGACTTTC CASSSGLAGGSGANVLTF
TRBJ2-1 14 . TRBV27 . TGTGCCAGCAGTCCCCTCATAGCCGACAATGAGCAGTTCTTC CASSPLIADNEQFF
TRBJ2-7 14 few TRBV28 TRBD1 TGTGCCAGCAGGCCGGACAGGGGGAATTACGAGCAGTACTTC CASRPDRGNYEQYF
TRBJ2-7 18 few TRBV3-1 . TGTGCCAGCAGCCATTCCTACGGCAGCGCGAAGAGAACCTACGAGCAGTACTTC CASSHSYGSAKRTYEQYF
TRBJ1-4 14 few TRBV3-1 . TGTGCCAGCAGCCGACAGCCGAATAATGAAAAACTGTTTTTT CASSRQPNNEKLFF
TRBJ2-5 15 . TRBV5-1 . TGCGCCAGCAGCTTGGTAGCCGGCAGTGAAGAGACCCAGTACTTC CASSLVAGSEETQYF
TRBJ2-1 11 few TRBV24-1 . TGTGCCACCAGTGACCCCGGGGGGCGGTTCTTC CATSDPGGRFF
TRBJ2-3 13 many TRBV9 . TGTGCCAGCAGCGTGGCAAGCACAGATACGCAGTATTTT CASSVASTDTQYF
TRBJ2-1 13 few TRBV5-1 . TGCGCCAGCAGGGGTGACAACTACAATGAGCAGTTCTTC CASRGDNYNEQFF
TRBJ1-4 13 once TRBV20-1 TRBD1 TGCAGTGCTCGACAGGGTGCTGATGAAAAACTGTTTTTT CSARQGADEKLFF
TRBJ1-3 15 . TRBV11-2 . TGTGCCAGCAGACTTTCCGGGTATGCTGGAAACACCATATATTTT CASRLSGYAGNTIYF
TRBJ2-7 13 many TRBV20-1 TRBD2 TGCAGCGGGACTAGCGGAGGCTCCTACGAGCAGTACTTC CSGTSGGSYEQYF
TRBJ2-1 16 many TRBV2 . TGTGCCAGCAGTAATAACAGGGTCGGCTCCTACAATGAGCAGTTCTTC CASSNNRVGSYNEQFF
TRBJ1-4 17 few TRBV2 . TGTGCCAGCAGTGAGTTGAGATTAACCGCAACTAATGAAAAACTGTTTTTT CASSELRLTATNEKLFF
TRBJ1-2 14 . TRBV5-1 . TGCGCCAGCAGCTTGCCGGACATCACGGATGGCTACACCTTC CASSLPDITDGYTF
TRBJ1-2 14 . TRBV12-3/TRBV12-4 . TGTGCCAGCAGCCCGGACAGCTATAACTATGGCTACACCTTC CASSPDSYNYGYTF
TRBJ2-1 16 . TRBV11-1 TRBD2 TGCGCCAGCAGCCAAGGTTCAGGCGGGAGGTACAATGAGCAGTTCTTC CASSQGSGGRYNEQFF
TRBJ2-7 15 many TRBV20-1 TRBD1 TGCAGTGCTGCCAGAACCGGGACAGGGGGTTACGAGCAGTACTTC CSAARTGTGGYEQYF